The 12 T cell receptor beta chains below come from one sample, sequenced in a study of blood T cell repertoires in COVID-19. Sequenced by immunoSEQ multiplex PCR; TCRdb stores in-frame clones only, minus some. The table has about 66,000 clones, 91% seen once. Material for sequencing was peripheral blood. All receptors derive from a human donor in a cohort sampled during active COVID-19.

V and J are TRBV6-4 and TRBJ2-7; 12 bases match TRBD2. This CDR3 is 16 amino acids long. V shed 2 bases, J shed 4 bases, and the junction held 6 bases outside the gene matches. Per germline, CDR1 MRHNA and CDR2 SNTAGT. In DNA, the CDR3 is TGTGCCAGCAGTGACCCACCAGGACTAGCGGGGTACGAGCAGTACTTC. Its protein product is CASSDPPGLAGYEQYF.

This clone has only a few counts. Here the CDR3 reads CASSDETGGELFF. CDR3 sequence (DNA): TGTGCCAGCAGTGATGAGACAGGCGGGGAGCTGTTTTTT. This rearrangement joins TRBV2 to TRBJ2-2, with D maybe TRBD1 (6 bases). The CDR3 consists of 13 residues. The germline V and J ends were trimmed by 3 bases and 7 bases, with 9 bases remaining between them. The germline V gene encodes CDR1 SNHLY and CDR2 FYNNEI.

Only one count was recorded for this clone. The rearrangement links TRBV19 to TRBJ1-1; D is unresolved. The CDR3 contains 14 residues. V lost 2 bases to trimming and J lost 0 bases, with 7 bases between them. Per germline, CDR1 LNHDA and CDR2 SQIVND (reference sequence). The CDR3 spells CASSINSLNTEAFF. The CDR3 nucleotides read TGTGCCAGTAGTATAAACAGCCTGAACACTGAAGCTTTCTTT. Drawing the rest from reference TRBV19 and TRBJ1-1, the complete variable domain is DGGITQSPKYLFRKEGQNVTLSCEQNLNHDAMYWYRQDPGQGLRLIYYSQIVNDFQKGDIAEGYSVSREKKESFPLTVTSAQKNPTAFYLCASSINSLNTEAFFGQGTRLTVV.

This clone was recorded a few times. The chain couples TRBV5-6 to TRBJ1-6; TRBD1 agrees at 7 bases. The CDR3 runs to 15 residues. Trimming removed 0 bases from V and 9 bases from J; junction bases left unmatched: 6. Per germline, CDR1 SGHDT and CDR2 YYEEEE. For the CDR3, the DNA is TGTGCCAGCAGCTTGGCCTTGACAGGGCTTTCACCCCTCCACTTT. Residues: CASSLALTGLSPLHF.

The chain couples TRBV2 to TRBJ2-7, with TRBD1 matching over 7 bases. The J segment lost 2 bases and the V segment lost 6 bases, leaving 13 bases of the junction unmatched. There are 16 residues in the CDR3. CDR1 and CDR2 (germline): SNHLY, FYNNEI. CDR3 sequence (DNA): TGTGCCAGCAGCAACCGGAGACAGGGATACACCTACGAGCAGTACTTC. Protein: CASSNRRQGYTYEQYF.

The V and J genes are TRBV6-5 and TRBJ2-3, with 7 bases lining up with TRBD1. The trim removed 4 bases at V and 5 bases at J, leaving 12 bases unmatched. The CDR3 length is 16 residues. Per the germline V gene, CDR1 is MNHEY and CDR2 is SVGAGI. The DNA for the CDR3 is TGTGCCAGCAGTTCGTCGACAGGGCCAGGAGGAGATACGCAGTATTTT. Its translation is CASSSSTGPGGDTQYF.

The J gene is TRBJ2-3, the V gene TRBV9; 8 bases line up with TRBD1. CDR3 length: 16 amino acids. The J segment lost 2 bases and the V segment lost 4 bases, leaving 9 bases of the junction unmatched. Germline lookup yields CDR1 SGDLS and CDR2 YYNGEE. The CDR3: CASSRHGTGDTDTQYF. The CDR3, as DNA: TGTGCCAGCAGCCGACATGGGACAGGCGACACAGATACGCAGTATTTT.

CDR3 DNA sequence: TGTGCCAGCAGTTACTCGGGAGGGACTAACTATGGCTACACCTTC. It yields the protein CASSYSGGTNYGYTF. The J gene is TRBJ1-2, the V gene TRBV6-2 or TRBV6-3; D is undetermined. Trimming removed 0 bases at V and 0 bases at J, with 8 bases between. Germline V gives CDR1 MNHEY, CDR2 SVGEGT. The CDR3 is 15 amino acids.

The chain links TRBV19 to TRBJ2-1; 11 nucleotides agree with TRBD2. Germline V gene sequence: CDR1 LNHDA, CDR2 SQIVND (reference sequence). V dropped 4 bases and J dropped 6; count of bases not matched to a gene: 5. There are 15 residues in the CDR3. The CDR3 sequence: CASSRLAGGSNEQFF. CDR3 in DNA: TGTGCCAGTAGTAGGCTAGCGGGAGGATCCAATGAGCAGTTCTTC.

CDR3 bases: TGTGCCAGCGGGGCTAGCGGGAGCTGGGAGACCCAGTACTTC. It is translated as CASGASGSWETQYF. The chain is built from TRBV6-5 and TRBJ2-5; TRBD2 aligns across 10 bases. The CDR3 is 14 amino acids. The germline V gene has CDR1 MNHEY and CDR2 SVGAGI. V dropped 8 bases and J dropped 5; count of bases not matched to a gene: 8.

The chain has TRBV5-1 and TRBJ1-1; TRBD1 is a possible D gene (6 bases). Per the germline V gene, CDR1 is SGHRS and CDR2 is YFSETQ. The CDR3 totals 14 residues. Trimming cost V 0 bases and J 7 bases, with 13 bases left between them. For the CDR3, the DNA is TGCGCCAGCAGCTTGGGACAGGAGGTTAGTGAAGCTTTCTTT. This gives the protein CASSLGQEVSEAFF. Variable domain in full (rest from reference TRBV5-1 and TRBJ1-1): KAGVTQTPRYLIKTRGQQVTLSCSPISGHRSVSWYQQTPGQGLQFLFEYFSETQRNKGNFPGRFSGRQFSNSRSEMNVSTLELGDSALYLCASSLGQEVSEAFFGQGTRLTVV.

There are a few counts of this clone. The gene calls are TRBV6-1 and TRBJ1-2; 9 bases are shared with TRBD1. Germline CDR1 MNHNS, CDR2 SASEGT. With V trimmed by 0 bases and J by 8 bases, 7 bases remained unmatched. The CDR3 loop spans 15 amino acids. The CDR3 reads CASSEAGQGTGGYTF. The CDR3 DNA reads TGTGCCAGCAGTGAAGCAGGACAGGGGACAGGCGGCTACACCTTC.